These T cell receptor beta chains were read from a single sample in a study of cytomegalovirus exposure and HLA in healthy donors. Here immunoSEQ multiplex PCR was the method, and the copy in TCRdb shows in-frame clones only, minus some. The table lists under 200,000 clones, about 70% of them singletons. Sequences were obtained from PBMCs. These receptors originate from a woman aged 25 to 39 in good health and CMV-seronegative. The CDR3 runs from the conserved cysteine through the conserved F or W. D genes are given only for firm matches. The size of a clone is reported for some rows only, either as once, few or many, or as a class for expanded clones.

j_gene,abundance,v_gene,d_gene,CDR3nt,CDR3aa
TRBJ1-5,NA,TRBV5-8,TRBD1,TGTGCCAGCAGCCTGGGACAGAGTAGCAATCAGCCCCAGCATTTT,CASSLGQSSNQPQHF
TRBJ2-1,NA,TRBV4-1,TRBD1,TGCGCCAGCAGCCAGGGGACAGCTCAAGAAACGTTCTTAAGCTCCTACAATGAGCAGTTCTTC,CASSQGTAQETFLSSYNEQFF
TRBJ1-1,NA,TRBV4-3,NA,TGCGCCAGCAGCCATCATGAGGAGAACACTGAAGCTTTCTTT,CASSHHEENTEAFF
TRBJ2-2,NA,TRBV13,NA,TGTGCCAGCAGCCGAGGGCGGGGGCCGAGACGCACCGGGGAGCTGTTTTTT,CASSRGRGPRRTGELFF
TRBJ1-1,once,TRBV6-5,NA,TGTGCCAGCAAGTACCAGGGATCCGCTAACACTGAAGCTTTCTTT,CASKYQGSANTEAFF
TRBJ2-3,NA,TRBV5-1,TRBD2,TGCGCCAGCAGCATTAGCGGGGGGAGCACAGATACGCAGTATTTT,CASSISGGSTDTQYF
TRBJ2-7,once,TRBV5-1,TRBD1,TGCGCCAGCAGCCCCAAGGGCACAGGGGGGTACGAGCAGTACTTC,CASSPKGTGGYEQYF
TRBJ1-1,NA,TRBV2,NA,TGTGCCAGCACCCGGATAATCGGGACTGTTAACACTGAAGCTTTCTTT,CASTRIIGTVNTEAFF
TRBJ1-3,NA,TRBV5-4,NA,TGTGCCAGCAGTTTCGGGTCTGCAAACACCATATATTTT,CASSFGSANTIYF
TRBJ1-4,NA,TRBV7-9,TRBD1,TGTGCCAGCAGTCCTCCACCCCGGGACAGAAATGAAAAACTGTTTTTT,CASSPPPRDRNEKLFF
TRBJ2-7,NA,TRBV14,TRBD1,TGTGCCAGCAGCCAAGGCACCGGGACAGGGGGCGTTGAGCAGTACTTC,CASSQGTGTGGVEQYF
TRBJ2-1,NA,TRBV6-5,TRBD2,TGTGCCAGCATCAAGGCACTAGCGGGGAGGAATGAGCAGTTCTTC,CASIKALAGRNEQFF
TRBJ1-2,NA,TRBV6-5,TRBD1,TGTGCCAGCAGTAGGGACAGGGGGCTGGACTATGGCTACACCTTC,CASSRDRGLDYGYTF
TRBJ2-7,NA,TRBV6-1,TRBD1,TGTGCCAGCACCCCCACGACAGGGGTGACCTACGAGCAGTACTTC,CASTPTTGVTYEQYF
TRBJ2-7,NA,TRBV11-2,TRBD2,TGTGCCAGCAGCCGGGGGGACCTCCGGGACGCGTCCTACGAGCAGTACTTC,CASSRGDLRDASYEQYF
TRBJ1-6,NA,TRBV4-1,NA,TGCGCCAGCAGCCAACTTACAGTCGAATCACCCCTCCACTTT,CASSQLTVESPLHF
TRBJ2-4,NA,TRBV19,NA,TGTGCCAGTAGCCCGATACTAGTAGCCAAAAACATTCAGTACTTC,CASSPILVAKNIQYF
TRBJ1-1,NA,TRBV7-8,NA,TGTGCCAGCAGCTCCCTCGGGAGTTCTGAAGCTTTCTTT,CASSSLGSSEAFF
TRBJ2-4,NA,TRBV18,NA,TGTGCCAGCTCACTACCCGACAGCAAAAACATTCAGTACTTC,CASSLPDSKNIQYF
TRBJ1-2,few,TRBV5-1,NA,TGCGCCAGCAGCTTGGGCAGAAATGGCTACACCTTC,CASSLGRNGYTF
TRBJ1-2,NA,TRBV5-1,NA,TGCGCCAGCAGCTGGAGAGGCAGTGCTAACTATGGCTACACCTTC,CASSWRGSANYGYTF
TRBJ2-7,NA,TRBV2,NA,TGTGCCAGCAGCTATCAGGGACTCACCTACGAGCAGTACTTC,CASSYQGLTYEQYF
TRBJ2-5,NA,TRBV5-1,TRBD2,TGCGCCAGCAGCTTGGAGGGTAGCGGGAGTGGTGAGACCCAGTACTTC,CASSLEGSGSGETQYF
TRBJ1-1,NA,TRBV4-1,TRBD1,TGCGCCAGCACGCCCGCACCGGGACAGCTGAACACTGAAGCTTTCTTT,CASTPAPGQLNTEAFF
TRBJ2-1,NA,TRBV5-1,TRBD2,TGCGCCAGCAGCTTGGTTGCGGGGGGGGACTACAATGAGCAGTTCTTC,CASSLVAGGDYNEQFF
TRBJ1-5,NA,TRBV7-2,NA,TGTGCCAGCACCTTACAGGGATCGGGTCAGCCCCAGCATTTT,CASTLQGSGQPQHF
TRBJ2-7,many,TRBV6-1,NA,TGTGCCAGCAGTGAACCAGGATTCGAGCAGTACTTC,CASSEPGFEQYF
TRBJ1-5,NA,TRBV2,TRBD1,TGTGCCAGCAGTGATAGCGCGGGACAGGGCCGAGGCCGTAATCAGCCCCAGCATTTT,CASSDSAGQGRGRNQPQHF
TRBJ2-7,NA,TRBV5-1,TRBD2,TGCGCCAGCAGCGCCGGGACTAGCGGCTACGAGCAGTACTTC,CASSAGTSGYEQYF
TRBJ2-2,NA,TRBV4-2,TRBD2,TGTGCCAGCGGGCGGGAGGGCCCTGACACCGGGGAGCTGTTTTTT,CASGREGPDTGELFF
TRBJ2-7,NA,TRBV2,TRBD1,TGTGCCAGCAGTGAAATTTTTGGGCCAGGGGGCGCGGGACTCCGCTCCTACGAGCAGTACTTC,CASSEIFGPGGAGLRSYEQYF
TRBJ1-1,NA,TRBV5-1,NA,TGCGCCAGCAGCCTACGAGGGACTGAAGCTTTCTTT,CASSLRGTEAFF
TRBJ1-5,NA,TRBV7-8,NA,TGTGCCAGCAGCTTCTATGTCCCAACAGTCGCTCTATATAGCAATCAGCCCCAGCATTTT,CASSFYVPTVALYSNQPQHF
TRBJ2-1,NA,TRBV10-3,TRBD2,TGTGCCATCAGTGAGTCGACGGGACTAGCGGGTTCCTACAATGAGCAGTTCTTC,CAISESTGLAGSYNEQFF
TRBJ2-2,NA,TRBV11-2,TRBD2,TGTGCCAGCAGCCCCGGGACTAGGACGAACACCGGGGAGCTGTTTTTT,CASSPGTRTNTGELFF
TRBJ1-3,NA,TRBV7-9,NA,TGTGCCAGCAGCTTAGCCGGCAGGGGATCTCGAAACACCATATATTTT,CASSLAGRGSRNTIYF
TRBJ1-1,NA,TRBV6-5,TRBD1,TGTGCCAGCAGTTTAACAGGGGAAGAAGCTTTCTTT,CASSLTGEEAFF
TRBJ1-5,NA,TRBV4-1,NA,TGCGCCAGCAGCCAAGATAGAGGTTTCAATCAGCCCCAGCATTTT,CASSQDRGFNQPQHF
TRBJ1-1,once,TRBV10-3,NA,TGTGCCATCAGTGAGCGAGATACCGGGACAGAAGCTTTCTTT,CAISERDTGTEAFF